Shown below are 13 T cell receptor beta chains from a single sample sequenced in a study of T cell changes during pregnancy in multiple sclerosis (dated by TCRdb to the late 2010s). Library preparation was by the immunoSEQ multiplex PCR assay. What TCRdb holds here is the immuneACCESS table cut down to in-frame rearrangements. Part of the clones is not present; checked against another copy, under half of the missing clones reflect an unresolved V gene, and the others are unexplained. This sample lists roughly 49,000 clones; just under 95% were detected once. The leading ten clones occupy approximately 6% of the sample. The source was CD8+ T cells from peripheral blood mononuclear cells, collected in the first trimester of pregnancy. Receptors originate from a female donor with multiple sclerosis, enrolled in a pregnancy study.

The chain uses TRBV13 and TRBJ1-1, with 7 bases matching TRBD1. V lost 0 bases and J lost 8; bases outside the gene matches: 6. The length of the CDR3 is 14 residues. Germline V lookup: CDR1 PRHDT, CDR2 FYEKMQ (reference sequence). CDR3 loop: CASSLGDRTGEAFF. Written as DNA, the CDR3 is TGTGCCAGCAGCTTAGGGGACAGGACGGGGGAAGCTTTCTTT.

V gene TRBV27 combines with J gene TRBJ1-1, with TRBD1 matching over 7 bases. CDR3 length: 13 amino acids. V lost 6 bases and J lost 2; bases outside the gene matches: 3. Germline CDR1 MNHEY, CDR2 SMNVEV (reference sequence). The CDR3 here is CASSPGGNTEAFF. CDR3 nucleotide sequence: TGTGCCAGCAGCCCAGGGGGAAACACTGAAGCTTTCTTT.

The chain links TRBV4-2 to TRBJ2-2; 8 bases are shared with TRBD1. The J segment lost 5 bases and the V segment lost 0 bases, leaving 8 bases of the junction unmatched. Germline CDR1 is LGHNA and CDR2 is YNFKEQ. The CDR3 contains 17 residues. The CDR3 reads CASSQDLVRTGTGELFF. The CDR3 bases are TGTGCCAGCAGCCAAGATTTGGTGCGGACAGGGACCGGGGAGCTGTTTTTT.

V and J are TRBV5-1 and TRBJ2-1, with 9 bases that match TRBD2. This CDR3 is built from 19 residues. Trimming took 4 bases from V and 1 from J; bases not matched to a gene: 15. Germline CDR1 and CDR2: SGHRS and YFSETQ. In DNA form, the CDR3 reads TGCGCCAGCAGCCCGGCGTTGCGGGAGGGCGAGGGGTCCTACAATGAGCAGTTCTTC. Translating gives CASSPALREGEGSYNEQFF.

The chain couples TRBV13 to TRBJ1-1; D is perhaps TRBD1 (6 bases). The ends were cut back, 5 bases at V and 0 bases at J, with 13 bases in the middle. The CDR3 contains 15 residues. Germline CDR1 reads PRHDT; CDR2 reads FYEKMQ (reference sequence). In nucleotides, the CDR3 is TGTGCCAGCAGCACAAGGGGGGGACTGAACACTGAAGCTTTCTTT. This gives the protein CASSTRGGLNTEAFF.

This chain uses TRBV27 with TRBJ2-7; 8 bases align to TRBD1. The CDR3 consists of 13 residues. Germline CDR1 reads MNHEY; CDR2 reads SMNVEV (reference sequence). V was clipped by 5 bases and J by 3 bases; unmatched bases: 3. The CDR3 spells CASSLTGGYEQYF. The CDR3 DNA sequence: TGTGCCAGCAGTCTCACAGGGGGCTACGAGCAGTACTTC.

The gene calls are TRBV19 and TRBJ2-3; 7 bases line up with TRBD1. Trimming removed 7 bases from V and 0 bases from J; junction bases left unmatched: 7. The CDR3 is 15 residues long. Germline loops: CDR1 LNHDA, CDR2 SQIVND (reference sequence). The CDR3 bases are TGTGCCAGTAACCCTTACAGGGGTAGCACAGATACGCAGTATTTT. Residues: CASNPYRGSTDTQYF.

The chain recombines TRBV19 with TRBJ2-7, with a possible D match to TRBD2 (6 bases). This CDR3 spans 13 amino acids. Germline CDR1 LNHDA, CDR2 SQIVND (reference sequence). V dropped 5 bases and J dropped 3 bases, with 11 bases sitting between them. The CDR3 DNA is TGTGCCAGTAGTGCGGGACCAAACTACGAGCAGTACTTC. Translation gives CASSAGPNYEQYF.

The V and J genes are TRBV2 and TRBJ2-2; 8 bases align to TRBD1. Germline CDR1 is SNHLY and CDR2 is FYNNEI. V trimming: 8 bases; J trimming: 1 base; junction bases outside the gene matches: 9. The CDR3 consists of 16 residues. Here the CDR3 DNA reads TGTGCCAGCTTCGGAGAACAGGGGGGGAACACCGGGGAGCTGTTTTTT. This codes for CASFGEQGGNTGELFF. Looking up the rest from reference TRBV2 and TRBJ2-2 gives the full variable domain: EPEVTQTPSHQVTQMGQEVILRCVPISNHLYFYWYRQILGQKVEFLVSFYNNEISEKSEIFDDQFSVERPDGSNFTLKIRSTKLEDSAMYFCASFGEQGGNTGELFFGEGSRLTVL.

This rearrangement joins TRBV7-9 to TRBJ2-2; 14 bases are shared with TRBD2. CDR1 is SEHNR and CDR2 is FQNEAQ in the germline V gene (reference sequence). After removal of 4 bases from V and 3 bases from J, the junction contained 4 bases not matched to a gene. CDR3 length: 17 residues. The CDR3 region is CASSWTSGRRDTGELFF. The CDR3 DNA reads TGTGCCAGCAGCTGGACTAGCGGGAGGCGAGACACCGGGGAGCTGTTTTTT.

The chain uses TRBV28 and TRBJ2-2; 8 bases are shared with TRBD1. This CDR3 has 15 amino acids. Germline-derived CDR1 and CDR2 are MDHEN and SYDVKM. Germline trimming cut 6 bases from V and 6 bases from J; bases unmatched to any gene: 9. This CDR3 is CASSSGQGAAGELFF. CDR3 coding DNA: TGTGCCAGCAGCTCAGGACAGGGTGCGGCCGGGGAGCTGTTTTTT.

This sequence joins TRBV28 and TRBJ2-1; 7 bases agree with TRBD1. Trimming took 6 bases from V and 13 from J; bases not matched to a gene: 6. Looked up from germline, CDR1 is MDHEN and CDR2 is SYDVKM. CDR3 length equals 11 residues. CDR3 DNA: TGTGCCAGCAGAACCGGGACAGAACAGTTCTTC. Encoded protein: CASRTGTEQFF.

The chain recombines TRBV2 with TRBJ1-1; D gene unclear. This CDR3 is built from 11 residues. V was pared by 8 bases and J by 5 bases, with 9 bases between. Germline V lookup: CDR1 SNHLY, CDR2 FYNNEI. The CDR3 sequence is CASPSGTEAFF. The CDR3 DNA reads TGTGCCAGCCCATCCGGGACTGAAGCTTTCTTT.